This T cell receptor beta chain was recovered during a study of T cell responses to AZD1222 COVID-19 vaccine. Regarding the study as a whole: It should be noted that donors were predominantly white British and more often female, and clonal diversity was possibly underestimated. Reports indicate that nearly half of spike-specific TCRs are directed at unmutated variant regions. Spike-specific TCR repertoires showed rising breadth and depth after two AZD1222 doses.

Germline lookup yields CDR1 ENHRY and CDR2 SYGVKD. CDR3 size: 17 residues. The V and J ends lost 6 bases and 0 bases, in that order; junction bases with no gene match: 4. Produced via immunoSEQ multiplex PCR; TCRdb's table is partial and in-frame only. This sample has around 110,000 clones, with 75% to 90% found just once. This clone came up a few times. Its antigen is unidentified. This clonotype was sampled from an adult in good health. The chain couples TRBV10-3 to TRBJ2-3; 15 bases fit TRBD2. The input for sequencing was peripheral blood, taken on day 0 of MenACWY control vaccination. The CDR3: CAIRSGLAGGSTDTQYF. Here the CDR3 DNA reads TGTGCCATCAGGTCGGGACTAGCGGGGGGTAGCACAGATACGCAGTATTTT.